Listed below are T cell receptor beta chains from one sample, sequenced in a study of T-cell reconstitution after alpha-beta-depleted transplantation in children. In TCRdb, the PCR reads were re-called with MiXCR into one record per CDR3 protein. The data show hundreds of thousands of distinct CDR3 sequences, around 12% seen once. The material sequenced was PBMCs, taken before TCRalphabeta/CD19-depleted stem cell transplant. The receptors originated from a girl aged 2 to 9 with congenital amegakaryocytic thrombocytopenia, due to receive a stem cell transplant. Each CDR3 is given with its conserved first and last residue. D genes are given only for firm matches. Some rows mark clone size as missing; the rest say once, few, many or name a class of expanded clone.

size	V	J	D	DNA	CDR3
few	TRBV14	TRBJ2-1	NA	TGTGCCAGCAGCCAAGATTGGACTCTTTTGAGAGAGCAGTTCTTC	CASSQDWTLLREQFF
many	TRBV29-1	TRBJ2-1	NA	TGCAGCGTTGAAGATAGTTTGCGCGGGGGCGCCTACAATGAGCAGTTCTTC	CSVEDSLRGGAYNEQFF
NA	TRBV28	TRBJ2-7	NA	TGTGCCAGCAGTGGGGGGCAGGGGTCGTACTCCTACGAGCAGTACTTC	CASSGGQGSYSYEQYF
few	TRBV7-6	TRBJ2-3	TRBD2	TGTGCCAGCAGCTTATTGGGGGGGTCAGATACGCAGTATTTT	CASSLLGGSDTQYF
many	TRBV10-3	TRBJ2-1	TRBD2	TGTGCCATCAGTGAACGGCGGGAGGGGAACAATGAGCAGTTCTTC	CAISERREGNNEQFF
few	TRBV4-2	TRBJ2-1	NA	TGTGCCAGCAGCCCGGAGGGCCTCGGGAATGAGCAGTTCTTC	CASSPEGLGNEQFF
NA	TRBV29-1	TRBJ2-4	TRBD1	TGCAGCGCTAACCTCGGGACAGATAAAAACATTCAGTACTTC	CSANLGTDKNIQYF
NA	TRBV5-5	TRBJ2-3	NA	TGTGCCAGCAGCATTAGCGGAGATAGCACAGATACGCAGTATTTT	CASSISGDSTDTQYF
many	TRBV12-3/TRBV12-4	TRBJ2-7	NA	TGTGCCAGCAGTTTTCAGACTGACTACGAGCAGTACTTC	CASSFQTDYEQYF
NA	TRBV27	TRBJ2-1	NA	TGTGCCAGCAGTTTTTTTTGGGGGAGCTCCTACAATGAGCAGTTCTTC	CASSFFWGSSYNEQFF